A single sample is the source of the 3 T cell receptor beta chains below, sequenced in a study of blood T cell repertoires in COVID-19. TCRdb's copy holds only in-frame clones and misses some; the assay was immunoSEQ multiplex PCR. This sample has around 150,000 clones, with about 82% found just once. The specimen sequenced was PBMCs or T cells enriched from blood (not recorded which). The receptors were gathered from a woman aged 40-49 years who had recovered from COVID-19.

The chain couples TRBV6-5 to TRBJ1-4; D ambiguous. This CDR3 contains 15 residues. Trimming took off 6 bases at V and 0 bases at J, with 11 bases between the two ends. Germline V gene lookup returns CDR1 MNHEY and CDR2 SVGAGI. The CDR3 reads CASRETRATNEKLFF. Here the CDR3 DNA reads TGTGCCAGCAGAGAGACCCGGGCAACTAATGAAAAACTGTTTTTT.

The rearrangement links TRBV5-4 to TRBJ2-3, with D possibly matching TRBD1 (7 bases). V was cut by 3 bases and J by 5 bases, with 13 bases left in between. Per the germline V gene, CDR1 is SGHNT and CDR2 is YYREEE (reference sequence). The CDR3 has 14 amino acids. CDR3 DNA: TGTGCCAGCAGCTCACCCAGGGGGGAAGATACGCAGTATTTT. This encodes CASSSPRGEDTQYF.

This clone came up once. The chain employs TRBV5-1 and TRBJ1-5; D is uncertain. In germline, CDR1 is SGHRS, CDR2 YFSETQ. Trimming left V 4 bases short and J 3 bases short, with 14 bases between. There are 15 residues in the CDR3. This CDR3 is CASSAGPLFNQPQHF. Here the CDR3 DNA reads TGCGCCAGCAGCGCTGGCCCCCTCTTCAATCAGCCCCAGCATTTT.